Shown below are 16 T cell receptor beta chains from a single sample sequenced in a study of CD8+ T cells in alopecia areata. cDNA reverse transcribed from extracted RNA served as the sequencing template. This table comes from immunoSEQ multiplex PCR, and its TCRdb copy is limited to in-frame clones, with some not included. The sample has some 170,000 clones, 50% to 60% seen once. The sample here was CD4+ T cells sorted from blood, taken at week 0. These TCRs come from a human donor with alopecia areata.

CDR3 sequence reads: CSARDLEYLYF. CDR3 sequence (DNA): TGCAGTGCTAGAGATTTGGAATACCTGTACTTC. V gene TRBV20-1 combines with J gene TRBJ2-7; D is ambiguous. The germline V and J ends were trimmed by 0 bases and 12 bases, with 12 bases remaining between them. The CDR3 has 11 residues. CDR1 DFQATT and CDR2 SNEGSKA come from the germline V gene (reference sequence).

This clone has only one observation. CDR3 region: CSVEVGGIETQYF. In DNA form, the CDR3 reads TGCAGCGTTGAAGTCGGGGGTATCGAGACCCAGTACTTC. V usage is TRBV29-1 and J usage is TRBJ2-5, with D perhaps matching TRBD2 (6 bases). Germline V gene data show CDR1 as SQVTM and CDR2 as ANQGSEA. The CDR3 has 13 amino acids. V lost 1 base and J lost 5, with 11 bases in between.

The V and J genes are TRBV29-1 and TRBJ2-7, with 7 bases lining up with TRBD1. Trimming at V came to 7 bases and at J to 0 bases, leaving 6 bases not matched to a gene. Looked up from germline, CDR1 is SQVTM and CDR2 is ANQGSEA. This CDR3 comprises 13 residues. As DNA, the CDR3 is TGCAGCGGATGGGACAGCCGCTCCTACGAGCAGTACTTC. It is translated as CSGWDSRSYEQYF.

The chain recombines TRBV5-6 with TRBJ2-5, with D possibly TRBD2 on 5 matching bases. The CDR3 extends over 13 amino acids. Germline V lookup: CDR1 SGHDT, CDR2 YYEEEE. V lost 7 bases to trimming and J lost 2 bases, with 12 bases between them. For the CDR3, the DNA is TGTGCCAGCGCCTCGAGGGCGCAAGAGACCCAGTACTTC. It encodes CASASRAQETQYF.

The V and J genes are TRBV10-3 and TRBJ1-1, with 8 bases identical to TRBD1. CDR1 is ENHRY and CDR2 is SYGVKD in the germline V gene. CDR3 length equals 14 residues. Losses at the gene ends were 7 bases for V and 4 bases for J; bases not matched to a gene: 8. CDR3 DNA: TGTGCCATCACGGCAGGGGGCTCGGGCACTGAAGCTTTCTTT. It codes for CAITAGGSGTEAFF.

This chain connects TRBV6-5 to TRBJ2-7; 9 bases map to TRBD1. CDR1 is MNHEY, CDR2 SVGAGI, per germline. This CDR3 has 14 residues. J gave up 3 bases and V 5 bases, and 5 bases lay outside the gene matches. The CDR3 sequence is CASSPRDRDYEQYF. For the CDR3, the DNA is TGTGCCAGCAGTCCACGGGACAGGGACTACGAGCAGTACTTC.

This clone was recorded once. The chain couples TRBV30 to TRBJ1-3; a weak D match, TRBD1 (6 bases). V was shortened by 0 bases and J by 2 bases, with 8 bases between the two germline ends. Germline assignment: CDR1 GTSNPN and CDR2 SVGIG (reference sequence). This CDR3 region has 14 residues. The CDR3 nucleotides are TGTGCCTGGAGTGTAGGGGGGCCTGGAAACACCATATATTTT. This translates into CAWSVGGPGNTIYF.

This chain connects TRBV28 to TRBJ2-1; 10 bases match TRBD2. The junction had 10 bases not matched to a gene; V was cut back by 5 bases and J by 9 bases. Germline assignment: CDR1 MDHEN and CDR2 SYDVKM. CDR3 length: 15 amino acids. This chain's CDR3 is CASSNPRTSGGEQFF. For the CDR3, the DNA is TGTGCCAGCAGTAACCCTCGGACTAGCGGTGGTGAGCAGTTCTTC.

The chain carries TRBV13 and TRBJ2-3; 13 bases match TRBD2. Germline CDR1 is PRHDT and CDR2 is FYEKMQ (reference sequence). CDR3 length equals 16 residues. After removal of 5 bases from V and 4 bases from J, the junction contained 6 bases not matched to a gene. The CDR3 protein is CASSQAGLAGSDTQYF. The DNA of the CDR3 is TGTGCCAGCAGCCAGGCGGGACTAGCGGGGTCAGATACGCAGTATTTT. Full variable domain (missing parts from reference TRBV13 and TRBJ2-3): AAGVIQSPRHLIKEKRETATLKCYPIPRHDTVYWYQQGPGQDPQFLISFYEKMQSDKGSIPDRFSAQQFSDYHSELNMSSLELGDSALYFCASSQAGLAGSDTQYFGPGTRLTVL.

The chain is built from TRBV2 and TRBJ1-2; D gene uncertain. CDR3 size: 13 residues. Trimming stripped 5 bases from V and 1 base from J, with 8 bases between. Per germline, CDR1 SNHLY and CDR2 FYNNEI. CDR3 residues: CASSMTDNYGYTF. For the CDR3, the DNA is TGTGCCAGCAGTATGACGGATAACTATGGCTACACCTTC. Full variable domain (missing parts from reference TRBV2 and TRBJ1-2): EPEVTQTPSHQVTQMGQEVILRCVPISNHLYFYWYRQILGQKVEFLVSFYNNEISEKSEIFDDQFSVERPDGSNFTLKIRSTKLEDSAMYFCASSMTDNYGYTFGSGTRLTVV.

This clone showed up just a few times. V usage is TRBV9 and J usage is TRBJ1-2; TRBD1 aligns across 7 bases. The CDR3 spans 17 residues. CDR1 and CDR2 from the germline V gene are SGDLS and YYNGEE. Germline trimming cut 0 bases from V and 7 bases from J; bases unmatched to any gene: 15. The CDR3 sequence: CASSVDPYRGRTSGYTF. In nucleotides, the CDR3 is TGTGCCAGCAGCGTAGACCCCTATAGGGGGCGAACTTCTGGCTACACCTTC. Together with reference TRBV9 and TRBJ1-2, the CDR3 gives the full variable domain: DSGVTQTPKHLITATGQRVTLRCSPRSGDLSVYWYQQSLDQGLQFLIQYYNGEERAKGNILERFSAQQFPDLHSELNLSSLELGDSALYFCASSVDPYRGRTSGYTFGSGTRLTVV.

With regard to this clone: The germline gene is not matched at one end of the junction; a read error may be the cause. The CDR3 DNA is TGTGCCAGCAGTGAAGCGTGGACAAACCGATTC. It specifies CASSEAWTNRF. This chain connects TRBV6-1 to TRBJ2-7, with a possible D match to TRBD1 (5 bases). The CDR3 contains 11 residues. Germline CDR1 and CDR2: MNHNS and SASEGT.

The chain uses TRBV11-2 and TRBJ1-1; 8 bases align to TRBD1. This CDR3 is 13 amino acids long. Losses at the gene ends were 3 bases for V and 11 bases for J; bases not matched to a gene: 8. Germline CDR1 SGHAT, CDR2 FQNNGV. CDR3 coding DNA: TGTGCCAGCAGCTTCGGACAGGGAAGGACTGCTTTCTTT. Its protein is CASSFGQGRTAFF.

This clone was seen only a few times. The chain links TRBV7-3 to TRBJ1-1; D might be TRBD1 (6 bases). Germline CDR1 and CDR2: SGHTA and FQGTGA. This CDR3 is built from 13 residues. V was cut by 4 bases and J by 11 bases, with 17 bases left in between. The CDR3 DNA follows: TGTGCCAGCAGCTCCTTTCCCGACAGGACCGCTTTCTTT. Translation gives CASSSFPDRTAFF.

The CDR3: CASSPRDNNQPQHF. In DNA, the CDR3 is TGTGCCAGCAGCCCCCGGGACAACAATCAGCCCCAGCATTTT. The rearrangement uses TRBV7-8 and TRBJ1-5; D is perhaps TRBD1 (6 bases). CDR1 is SGHVS, CDR2 FQNEAQ, per germline. This CDR3 comprises 14 residues. V lost 5 bases and J 3 bases, leaving 11 bases between the germline ends.

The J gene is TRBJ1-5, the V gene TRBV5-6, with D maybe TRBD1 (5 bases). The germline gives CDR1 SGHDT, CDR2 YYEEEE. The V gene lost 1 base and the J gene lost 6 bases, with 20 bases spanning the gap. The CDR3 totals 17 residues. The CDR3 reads CASSLSVGAAGVQPQHF. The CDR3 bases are TGTGCCAGCAGCTTGTCAGTAGGGGCCGCGGGTGTTCAGCCCCAGCATTTT.